A selection of T cell receptor beta chains follows, all from one sample in a study of shared clonotypes between healthy human individuals. Assay: immunoSEQ multiplex PCR; the TCRdb copy retains only in-frame clones and omits some. The sample holds 1,400,000 or so clones; approximately 98.5% are singletons and the top ten take 0.36%. Material for sequencing was naive CD4+ T cells sorted from blood. These receptors were obtained from a man between 25 and 39 years old in good health. The CDR3 runs from the conserved cysteine through the conserved F or W. A D gene is named only where the DNA matches it firmly. Expanded clones are given a class, and other clones once, few, many or no size at all.

>TRBV7-8|TRBJ1-1|.|.
TGTGCCAGCAGCGTTAGGCCAGCCACGAACACTGAAGCTTTCTTT
CASSVRPATNTEAFF
>TRBV11-2|TRBJ1-3|.|.
TGTGCCAGCAGCTCACAGTTCTCTGGAAACACCATATATTTT
CASSSQFSGNTIYF
>TRBV2|TRBJ2-2|.|.
TGTGCCAGCAAAAAGACTGGATCCATCGGGGAGCTGTTTTTT
CASKKTGSIGELFF
>TRBV20-1|TRBJ2-3|.|.
TGCAGTGCTAGAGAGTCAGATACGCAGTATTTT
CSARESDTQYF
>TRBV25-1|TRBJ2-5|.|TRBD2
TGTGCCAGCAATCAGGATAGCGGGACACAAAAAGTAGAGACCCAGTACTTC
CASNQDSGTQKVETQYF
>TRBV7-3|TRBJ2-5|.|TRBD1
TGTGCCAGCAGTTGGACAGGGGGCGCGCGGCAAGAGACCCAGTACTTC
CASSWTGGARQETQYF
>TRBV11-3|TRBJ2-7|once|.
TGTGCCAGCAGCAGGACCCGTCACGAGCAGTACTTC
CASSRTRHEQYF
>TRBV18|TRBJ2-7|.|.
TGTGCCAGCTCACCTCGTGCCAGCGGCTTACCCTACGAGCAGTACTTC
CASSPRASGLPYEQYF
>TRBV5-1|TRBJ1-1|.|.
TGCGCCAGCAGTTATAGTCCGGGACAGAACACTGAAGCTTTCTTT
CASSYSPGQNTEAFF
>TRBV7-9|TRBJ2-3|.|.
TGTGCCAGCGGGTTCACAGATACGCAGTATTTT
CASGFTDTQYF
>TRBV21-1|TRBJ2-1|.|.
TGTGCCAGCAGCAAACAAGGGTGGGGAGGCCCTCCCTACAATGAGCAGTTCTTC
CASSKQGWGGPPYNEQFF
>TRBV6-1|TRBJ1-1|.|.
TGTGCCAGCAGTGAACCGAACACTGAAGCTTTCTTT
CASSEPNTEAFF
>TRBV10-2|TRBJ2-7|.|TRBD1
TGCGCCAGCAGACCCGACAGGGCCCCAACGTCCTACGAGCAGTACTTC
CASRPDRAPTSYEQYF
>TRBV19|TRBJ2-5|.|TRBD1
TGTGCCAGTAGCAGCGGACAGGGGCAAGAGACCCAGTACTTC
CASSSGQGQETQYF
>TRBV28|TRBJ1-1|.|.
TGTGCCAGTAAAGTGAACACTGAAGCTTTCTTT
CASKVNTEAFF
>TRBV28|TRBJ1-1|.|TRBD1
TGTGCCAGCACCCCCCTTGTCGGGACAGGGGAAGAAGCTTTCTTT
CASTPLVGTGEEAFF
>TRBV9|TRBJ2-3|.|.
TGTGCCAGCAGCGTGGGCCGGGACATTACCACAGATACGCAGTATTTT
CASSVGRDITTDTQYF
>TRBV5-1|TRBJ2-7|.|.
TGCGCCAGCAGCCGTGGGGGGCCCTACGAGCAGTACTTC
CASSRGGPYEQYF
>TRBV4-3|TRBJ2-3|once|TRBD2
TGCGCCAGCAGCCAAGAGCGGGAGTATACGCAGTATTTT
CASSQEREYTQYF
>TRBV7-9|TRBJ2-2|.|TRBD2
TGTGCCAGCAGCCCGCTAGCGGTCGCGAACACCGGGGAGCTGTTTTTT
CASSPLAVANTGELFF
>TRBV28|TRBJ2-7|.|.
TGTGCCAGCAGGAAAGAACCCGGACCGGGCAGTTACGAGCAGTACTTC
CASRKEPGPGSYEQYF
>TRBV7-2|TRBJ2-1|once|TRBD2
TGTGCCAGCAGCTCGAGACTAGCGGCCGCATCCTACAATGAGCAGTTCTTC
CASSSRLAAASYNEQFF
>TRBV7-9|TRBJ2-5|.|TRBD2
TGTGCCAGCAGCTTTCAGGGAGGGCAAGAGACCCAGTACTTC
CASSFQGGQETQYF
>TRBV9|TRBJ2-3|.|.
TGTGCCAGCAGCGCCATCGGACCGCCTAGCACAGATACGCAGTATTTT
CASSAIGPPSTDTQYF
>TRBV19|TRBJ2-2|.|.
TGTGCCAGTAGTATCCTTGGCAGCACGAACACCGGGGAGCTGTTTTTT
CASSILGSTNTGELFF
>TRBV5-1|TRBJ2-7|once|.
TGCGCCAGCAGCCTGGGGGGTTCCGCTTCCGAGCAGTACTTC
CASSLGGSASEQYF
>TRBV5-6|TRBJ2-4|.|.
TGTGCCAGCAGCTTGCTCGTGGCTGGGGCCATTCAGTACTTC
CASSLLVAGAIQYF
>TRBV2|TRBJ2-7|.|TRBD2
TGTGCCAGGGCATTCACCGGGACTAGCAGTACCGAGCAGTACTTC
CARAFTGTSSTEQYF